This T cell receptor (beta chain) was sequenced for a study of Ad26.COV2.S vaccination and SARS-CoV-2 variants. The germline V gene encodes CDR1 SQVTM and CDR2 ANQGSEA. Trimming left V 4 bases short and J 7 bases short, with 17 bases between. There are 14 residues in the CDR3. Treatment indicated: some 20 received Ad26.COV2.S at low or high dose, single or two shots; five or six received placebo; per-sample allocation not given. The investigators took samples on day 63 after the first vaccine or placebo injection. Libraries were prepared by immunoSEQ multiplex PCR; TCRdb keeps only in-frame clonotypes and omits some of them. Counted here are just over 350,000 clones, 85% occurring once; the ten biggest clones make up 3.3%.

This clonotype originated in a person aged 18-60 years who received the Ad26.COV2.S COVID-19 vaccine or a placebo. The gene calls are TRBV29-1 and TRBJ2-1; D assignment may be TRBD1 or TRBD2 (5 bases each). The starting material was peripheral blood, obtained in a trial of Ad26.COV2.S vaccine versus placebo. CDR3 loop: CSVAHGMGENEQFF. CDR3 nucleotides: TGCAGCGTTGCACACGGTATGGGGGAAAATGAGCAGTTCTTC.